Listed below are T cell receptor beta chains from one sample, sequenced in a study of cytomegalovirus exposure and HLA in healthy donors. Assay: immunoSEQ multiplex PCR; the TCRdb copy retains only in-frame clones and omits some. The sample lists a few hundred thousand clones; approximately 91% were seen once. Source material: PBMCs. These receptors were collected from a girl between 2 and 10 years old in good health and CMV-seronegative. The conserved cysteine and the conserved F or W are not part of the CDR3 here.

TRBV19	TRBJ1-1	ASSIVAGFSVAF
TRBV5-6	TRBJ1-1	ASRRGIGTEAF
TRBV30	TRBJ2-7	AWSVGRGGYEQY
TRBV5-1	TRBJ2-3	ASSYGLNTDTQY
TRBV23-1	TRBJ1-1	ASRNPGA
TRBV12-5	TRBJ1-3	ASGLVTVTHRNTIY
TRBV29-1	TRBJ2-3	SVLAGGRGRGGQY
TRBV27	TRBJ2-7	ASSLLASGRWYEQY
TRBV6-1	TRBJ1-4	ASSEESGTVNEKLF
TRBV11-2	TRBJ2-3	ASSLGLAGSSTDTQY
TRBV30	TRBJ1-6	AWREEAGVYSPLH
TRBV5-6	TRBJ1-5	ASSIGDQPQH
TRBV29-1	TRBJ1-1	SVEYQGWMDTEAF
TRBV11-2	TRBJ2-3	ASSLGTGAHYTDTQY
TRBV4-1	TRBJ1-1	ASGFTRGTARNTEAF
TRBV5-4	TRBJ2-2	ASSVAGANTGELF
TRBV30	TRBJ2-5	AWDRGALGETQY
TRBV5-4	TRBJ2-5	ASRKTGEETQY
TRBV5-1	TRBJ2-5	ASSKGQGVQETQY
TRBV5-4	TRBJ2-1	ASSSGLAGPSYNEQF
TRBV6-1	TRBJ1-3	ASGPYSGNTIY
TRBV29-1	TRBJ2-1	SVEGPSSYNEQF
TRBV28	TRBJ1-5	ATGTGGKQPQH